This T cell receptor (beta chain) was retrieved from a study of T cells after posttransplantation cyclophosphamide. Study-wide findings and caveats: Blood and skin or GI T cell repertoires showed limited TRB overlap. Recipient CMV seropositivity and CMV reactivation strongly tracked TRB clonality.

Trimming took off 1 base at V and 0 bases at J, with 16 bases between the two ends. CDR3 length equals 18 residues. Germline V gene lookup returns CDR1 SEHNR and CDR2 FQNEAQ (reference sequence). Busulfan-fludarabine conditioning, marrow transplant, and cyclophosphamide on days +3 and +4 were administered. Produced via immunoSEQ multiplex PCR; TCRdb's table is partial and in-frame only. The repertoire includes about 6,700 clones, approximately 77% of them detected once, and 20% sits in the top ten. With respect to this clone: The target antigen is unknown.

The sample was PBMCs, taken after allogeneic stem cell transplant with posttransplant cyclophosphamide. The genes are TRBV7-9 and TRBJ1-5, with D possibly TRBD1 on 6 matching bases. This TCR derives from a female patient aged 50-65 years who received an allogeneic stem cell transplant from a related donor, was CMV-positive, and had no GVHD. Some T cells may be provided by the graft donor. The chain's CDR3 is CASSLVDSWLDSNQPQHF. CDR3 DNA: TGTGCCAGCAGCTTAGTGGACAGCTGGCTAGATAGCAATCAGCCCCAGCATTTT.